What follows is one T cell receptor (beta chain) and its context. It has no known antigen specificity. Qualities for individual bases were not recorded, and no much larger clone is one base off. At one collaborating source in Seattle, patients were enrolled during active infection and were followed longitudinally through the course of disease. Each collaborating institution followed its own protocols to collect whole blood in K2EDTA tubes. Collaborator samples were shipped for TCRbeta analysis as frozen whole blood, isolated PBMCs, or DNA extracted from either sample type. The data were taken from a study of blood T cell repertoires in COVID-19 (TCRdb year 2020). Context from the whole study: The collaborator samples originated in the United States, Italy and Spain and spanned the acute and convalescent phases of COVID-19. The material from the prospective study consisted of cDNA or gDNA derived from T cells, B-cell-depleted T cells, or PBMCs. Deeply sampled blood TCRbeta repertoires from subjects exposed to, actively infected with, or recovered from COVID-19 were included in the dataset. The repertoires were released in a freely available public database intended as a resource for research on the immune response to SARS-CoV-2. Samples came from the ongoing ImmuneRACE study (first 160 participants) plus 1,254 subjects from 6 global collaborators. A de-identified subject ID, COVID-19 status, age in years and sex were almost always included in the sample metadata. Where available, HLA class I and class II types were taken from metadata supplied by the sample provider and were not determined by assay-based typing. The research as a whole found: The amount of clinical and demographic metadata varied by source and participant and was provided uncurated.

TCRbeta CDR3 regions were amplified from genomic DNA by means of the immunoSEQ Assay, a bias-controlled multiplex PCR. The original methods were these. The number of nucleated cells in each sample was estimated from the amplification of reference gene primers within the assay. To quantify the absolute abundance of each unique TCRbeta CDR3 rearrangement, sequence reads were collapsed and filtered. For each sample, productive Simpson clonality was calculated as the square root of Simpson's diversity index over productive rearrangements. The table was pulled from immuneACCESS by TCRdb, which kept in-frame rearrangements only. Such tables lose some clones; where checked, under half of the loss comes from unresolved V genes, and the rest has no known cause. The DNA was the basis for D and trimming; V, J and clone size are from that table. This sample is represented by over 70,000 clones; about 85% of them were singletons. About 10% of the sample is held by the ten biggest clonotypes.

Sequenced material: peripheral blood. The TCR originated in a man aged 55-75 years with COVID-19, enrolled during active disease.

The nucleotide sequence reads as follows: TGTGCCAGCCGAAAACAGGGAAATAATGAAAAACTGTTTTTT. Translated, this gives CASRKQGNNEKLFF. This chain is built from TRBV2 and TRBJ1-4; the D segment could be TRBD1, given 6 matching bases. The CDR3 goes from the cysteine to the phenylalanine over 14 residues. Kept here is only the CDR3 DNA, which spans 42 bases and is read in frame from base 1. The trim is 8 bases for V and 4 bases for J, with a gap of 14 bases between the germline ends. In the germline V gene, CDR1 corresponds to SNHLY and CDR2 to FYNNEI.